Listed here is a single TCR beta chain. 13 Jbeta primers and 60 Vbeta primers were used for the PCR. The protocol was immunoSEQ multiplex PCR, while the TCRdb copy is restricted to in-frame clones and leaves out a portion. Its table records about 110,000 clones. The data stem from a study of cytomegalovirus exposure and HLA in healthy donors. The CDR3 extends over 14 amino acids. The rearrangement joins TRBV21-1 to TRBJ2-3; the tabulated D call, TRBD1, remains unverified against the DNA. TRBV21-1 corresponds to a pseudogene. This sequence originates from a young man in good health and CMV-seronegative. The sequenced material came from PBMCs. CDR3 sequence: CASSKWDTTDTQYF. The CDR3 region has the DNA TGTGCCAGCAGCAAATGGGACACCACAGATACGCAGTATTTT.